The present T cell receptor beta chain was sequenced within a study of blood T cells in healthy people across ages. This clonotype was detected a few times. V was clipped by 3 bases and J by 5 bases; unmatched bases: 5. There are 15 residues in the CDR3. The germline V gene has CDR1 MDHEN and CDR2 SYDVKM. Together with a sample-barcoded 5' primer, a J-beta primer mix was included in a second PCR lasting about 7 to 12 cycles. MiXCR, applied by TCRdb to the 5' RACE reads, yields one record per CDR3 protein. The sample has some 1.5 million distinct CDR3 sequences, roughly 28% seen once. This TCR came from a woman in her 30s in good health. The J gene is TRBJ1-5, the V gene TRBV28; 9 bases fit TRBD1. Sequenced sample: blood. The CDR3 region has the DNA TGTGCCAGCAGTTTCCGGGGACAGGGCGATCAGCCCCAGCATTTT. Translating gives CASSFRGQGDQPQHF.